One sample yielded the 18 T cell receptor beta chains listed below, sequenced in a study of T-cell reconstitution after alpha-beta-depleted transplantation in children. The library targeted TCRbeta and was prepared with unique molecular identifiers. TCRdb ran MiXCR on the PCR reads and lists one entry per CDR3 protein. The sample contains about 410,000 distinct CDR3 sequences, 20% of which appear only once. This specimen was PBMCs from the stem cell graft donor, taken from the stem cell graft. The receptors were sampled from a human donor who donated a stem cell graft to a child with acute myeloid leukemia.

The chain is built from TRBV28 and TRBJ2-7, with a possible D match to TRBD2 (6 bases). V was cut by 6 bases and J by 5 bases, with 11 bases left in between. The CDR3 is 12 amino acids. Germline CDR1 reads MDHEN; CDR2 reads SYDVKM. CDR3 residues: CASRPWGDEQYF. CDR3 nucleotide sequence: TGTGCCAGCAGACCCTGGGGGGACGAGCAGTACTTC. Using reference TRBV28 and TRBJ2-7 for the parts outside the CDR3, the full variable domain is DVKVTQSSRYLVKRTGEKVFLECVQDMDHENMFWYRQDPGLGLRLIYFSYDVKMKEKGDIPEGYSVSREKKERFSLILESASTNQTSMYLCASRPWGDEQYFGPGTRLTVT.

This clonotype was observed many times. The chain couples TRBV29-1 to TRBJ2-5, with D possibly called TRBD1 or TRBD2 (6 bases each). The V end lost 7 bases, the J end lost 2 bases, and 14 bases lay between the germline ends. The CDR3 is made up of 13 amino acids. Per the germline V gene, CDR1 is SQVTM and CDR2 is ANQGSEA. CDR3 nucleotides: TGCAGCGCTTCAGGGGACTTACAAGAGACCCAGTACTTC. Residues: CSASGDLQETQYF.

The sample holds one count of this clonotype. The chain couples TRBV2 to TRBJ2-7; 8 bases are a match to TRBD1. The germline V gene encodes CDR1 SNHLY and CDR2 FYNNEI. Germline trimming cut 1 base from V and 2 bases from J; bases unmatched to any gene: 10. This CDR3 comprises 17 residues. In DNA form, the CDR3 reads TGTGCCAGCAGTGAAGAAGTGTCAGGGGGCGTCACCTACGAGCAGTACTTC. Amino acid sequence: CASSEEVSGGVTYEQYF.

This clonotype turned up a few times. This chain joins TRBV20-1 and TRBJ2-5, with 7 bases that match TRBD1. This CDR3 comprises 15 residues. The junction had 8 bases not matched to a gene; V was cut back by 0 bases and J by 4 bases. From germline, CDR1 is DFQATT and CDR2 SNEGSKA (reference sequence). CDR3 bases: TGCAGTGCTAGAGAGAGTAGGGGGCAGAGAGAGACCCAGTACTTC. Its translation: CSARESRGQRETQYF.

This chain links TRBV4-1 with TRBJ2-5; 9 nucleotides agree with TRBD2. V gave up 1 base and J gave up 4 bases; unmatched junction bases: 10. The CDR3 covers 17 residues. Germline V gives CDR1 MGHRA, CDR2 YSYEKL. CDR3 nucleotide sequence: TGCGCCAGCAGCCAAGGACTTAGGGCTAGCGGGACAGAGACCCAGTACTTC. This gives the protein CASSQGLRASGTETQYF.

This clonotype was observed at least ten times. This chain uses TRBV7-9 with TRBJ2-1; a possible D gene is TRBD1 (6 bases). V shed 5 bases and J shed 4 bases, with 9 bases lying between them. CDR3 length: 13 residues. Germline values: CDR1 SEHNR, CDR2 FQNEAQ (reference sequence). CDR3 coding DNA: TGTGCCAGCAGCCAGGACAGTTACAATGAGCAGTTCTTC. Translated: CASSQDSYNEQFF.

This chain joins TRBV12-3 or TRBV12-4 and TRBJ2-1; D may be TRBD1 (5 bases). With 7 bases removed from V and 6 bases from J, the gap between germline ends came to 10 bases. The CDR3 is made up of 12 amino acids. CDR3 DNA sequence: TGTGCCAGCAACCCTGGGGCCAATGAGCAGTTCTTC. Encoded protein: CASNPGANEQFF.

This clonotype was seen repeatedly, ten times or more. The CDR3 nucleotides are TGTGCCAGCAGCCACCGGACAGGGCACAATGAGCAGTTCTTC. Translating gives CASSHRTGHNEQFF. The chain couples TRBV7-9 to TRBJ2-1; TRBD1 aligns across 8 bases. V lost 5 bases and J lost 5; bases outside the gene matches: 5. Germline V gives CDR1 SEHNR, CDR2 FQNEAQ (reference sequence). This CDR3 has 14 residues.

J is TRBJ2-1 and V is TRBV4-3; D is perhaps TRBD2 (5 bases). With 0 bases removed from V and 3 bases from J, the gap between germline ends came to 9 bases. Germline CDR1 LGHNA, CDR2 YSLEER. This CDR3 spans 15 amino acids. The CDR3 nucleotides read TGCGCCAGCAGCCAAGACAGGACTGGCTACAATGAGCAGTTCTTC. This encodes CASSQDRTGYNEQFF.

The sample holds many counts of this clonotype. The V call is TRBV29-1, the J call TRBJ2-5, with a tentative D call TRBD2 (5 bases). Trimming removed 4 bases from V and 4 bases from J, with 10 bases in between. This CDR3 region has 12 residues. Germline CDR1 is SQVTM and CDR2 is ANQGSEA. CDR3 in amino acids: CSVVSGRETQYF. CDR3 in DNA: TGCAGCGTTGTGAGCGGACGAGAGACCCAGTACTTC. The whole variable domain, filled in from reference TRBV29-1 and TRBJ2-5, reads SAVISQKPSRDICQRGTSLTIQCQVDSQVTMMFWYRQQPGQSLTLIATANQGSEATYESGFVIDKFPISRPNLTFSTLTVSNMSPEDSSIYLCSVVSGRETQYFGPGTRLLVL.

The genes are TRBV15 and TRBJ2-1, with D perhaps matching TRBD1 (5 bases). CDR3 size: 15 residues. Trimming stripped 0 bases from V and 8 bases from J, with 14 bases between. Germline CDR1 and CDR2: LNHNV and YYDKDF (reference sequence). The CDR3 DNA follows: TGTGCCACCAGCAGAGATCGCACCTTAGGGGATGAGCAGTTCTTC. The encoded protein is CATSRDRTLGDEQFF.

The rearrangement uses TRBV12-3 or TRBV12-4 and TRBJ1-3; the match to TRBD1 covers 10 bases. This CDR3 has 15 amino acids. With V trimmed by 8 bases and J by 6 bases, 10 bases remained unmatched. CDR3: CASRSGTGDINTIYF. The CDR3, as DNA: TGTGCCAGCCGAAGTGGGACAGGGGATATAAACACCATATATTTT.

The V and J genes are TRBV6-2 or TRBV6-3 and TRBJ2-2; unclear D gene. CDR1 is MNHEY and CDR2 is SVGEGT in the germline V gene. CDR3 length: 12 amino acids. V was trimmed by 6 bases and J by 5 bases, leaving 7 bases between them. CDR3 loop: CASRKSTGELFF. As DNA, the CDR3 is TGTGCCAGCAGAAAGTCGACCGGGGAGCTGTTTTTT.

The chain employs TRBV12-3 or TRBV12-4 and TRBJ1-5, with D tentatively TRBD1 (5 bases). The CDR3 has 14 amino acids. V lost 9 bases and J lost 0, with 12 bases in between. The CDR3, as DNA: TGTGCCAGTCTGGGGCCGACTAGCAATCAGCCCCAGCATTTT. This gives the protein CASLGPTSNQPQHF.

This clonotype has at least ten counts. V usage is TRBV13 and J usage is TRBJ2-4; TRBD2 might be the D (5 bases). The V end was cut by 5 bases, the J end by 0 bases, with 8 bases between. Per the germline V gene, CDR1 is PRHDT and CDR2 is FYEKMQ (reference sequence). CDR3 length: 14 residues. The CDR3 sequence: CASSPGLAKNIQYF. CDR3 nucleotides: TGTGCCAGCAGCCCTGGACTAGCCAAAAACATTCAGTACTTC.

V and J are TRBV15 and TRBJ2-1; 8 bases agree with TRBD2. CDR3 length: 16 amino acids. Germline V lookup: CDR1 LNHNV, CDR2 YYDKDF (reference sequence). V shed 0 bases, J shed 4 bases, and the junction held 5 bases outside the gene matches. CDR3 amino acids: CATSRDGTSGYNEQFF. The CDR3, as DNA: TGTGCCACCAGCAGAGATGGGACTAGTGGTTACAATGAGCAGTTCTTC.

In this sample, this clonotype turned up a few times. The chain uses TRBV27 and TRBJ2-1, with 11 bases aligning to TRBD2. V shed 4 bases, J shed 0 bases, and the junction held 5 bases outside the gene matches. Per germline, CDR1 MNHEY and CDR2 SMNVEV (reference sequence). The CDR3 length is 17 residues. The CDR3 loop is CASSSLAGGPSYNEQFF. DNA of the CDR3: TGTGCCAGCAGTTCTTTAGCGGGAGGGCCCTCCTACAATGAGCAGTTCTTC.

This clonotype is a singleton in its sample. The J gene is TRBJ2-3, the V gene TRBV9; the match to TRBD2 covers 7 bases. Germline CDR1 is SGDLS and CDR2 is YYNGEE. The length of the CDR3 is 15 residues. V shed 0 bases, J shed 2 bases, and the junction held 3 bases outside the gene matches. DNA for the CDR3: TGTGCCAGCAGCGTAGCCCTAGCGGTCACAGATACGCAGTATTTT. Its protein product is CASSVALAVTDTQYF.